This T cell receptor beta chain comes out of a study of cytomegalovirus exposure and HLA in healthy donors. Findings and caveats of the study: A likely sequencing artifact accounted for one observed cluster of highly shared sequence variants. In a later analysis, 15,000 to 20,000 TCR beta sequences were associated with HLA alleles at 0.05 false discovery rate. In a later analysis, compared with equally common non-associated chains, HLA-associated beta chains were more expanded.

The PCR was carried out with 60 Vbeta primers and 13 Jbeta primers. The assay was immunoSEQ multiplex PCR, and TCRdb's table has in-frame clones only and misses some. This table holds 150,000 to 200,000 clones, roughly 77% found once. V was clipped by 4 bases and J by 6 bases; unmatched bases: 5. The CDR3 extends over 14 amino acids. Germline V gives CDR1 SGHNT, CDR2 YYREEE (reference sequence). A single count supports this clone. Its target is not known. The chain is built from TRBV5-4 and TRBJ2-2; 8 bases line up with TRBD1. The sequence was collected from a woman aged 45-65 years in good health and CMV-seronegative. The sample consisted of PBMCs. CDR3 region: CASSPAGGAGELFF. The DNA for the CDR3 is TGTGCCAGCAGCCCGGCAGGGGGCGCCGGGGAGCTGTTTTTT.